Shown below are 15 T cell receptor beta chains from a single sample sequenced in a study of molecular identifiers for immune sequencing clone quantification. Via MiXCR, TCRdb re-called the PCR reads, giving one row per CDR3 protein. Found here are about half a million distinct CDR3 sequences, about a fifth of them singletons; the top ten hold about 0.8%. Sequencing was carried out using naive CD8+ T cells from blood, with Jurkat cell RNA spiked in. Specified subset: FACS-sorted CD8+CD4-CCR7+CD45RA+ naive T cells. All receptors derive from a human donor in good health. Some libraries in this study had Jurkat cell RNA spiked in.

This clonotype was counted a few times. This chain joins TRBV30 and TRBJ2-7; no clear D gene. This CDR3 spans 13 amino acids. The V gene lost 0 bases and the J gene lost 2 bases, with 8 bases spanning the gap. Germline-derived CDR1 and CDR2 are GTSNPN and SVGIG (reference sequence). CDR3 nucleotide sequence: TGTGCCTGGAGTGTATCAGCTGCCTACGAGCAGTACTTC. Translation: CAWSVSAAYEQYF.

Worth noting for this clonotype: A junction end diverges from the germline sequence, so it may reflect a read error. The chain carries TRBV4-1 and TRBJ2-7, with no clear D. This CDR3 region has 13 residues. Germline CDR1 and CDR2: MGHRA and YSYEKL. The CDR3 spells CASGQVTGYEQYF. In DNA, the CDR3 is TGCGCCAGCGGCCAAGTTACGGGTTACGAGCAGTACTTC.

This clonotype was seen a handful of times. The CDR3 here is CASNHYLGTSGRAEYF. The CDR3 nucleotides read TGTGCCAGCAACCATTACCTTGGGACTAGCGGGAGGGCCGAGTACTTC. The chain joins TRBV3-1 to TRBJ2-7; 16 bases are shared with TRBD2. The CDR3 extends over 16 amino acids. The trim removed 7 bases at V and 11 bases at J, leaving 14 bases unmatched. Germline CDR1 and CDR2: LGHDT and YNNKEL (reference sequence).

CDR3 in amino acids: CASSQFLGPKGPDNQPQHF. The CDR3 nucleotides are TGCGCCAGCAGTCAATTCCTGGGTCCGAAGGGGCCCGACAATCAGCCCCAGCATTTT. The rearrangement uses TRBV23-1 and TRBJ1-5, with D tentatively TRBD1 (5 bases). TRBV23-1 is placed among ORFs of uncertain function. V shed 1 base and J shed 3 bases, with 22 bases lying between them. There are 19 residues in the CDR3.

This clonotype was recorded at least ten times. This chain connects TRBV25-1 to TRBJ2-7, with 9 bases matching TRBD1. The trim removed 2 bases at V and 1 base at J, leaving 0 bases unmatched. Germline V lookup: CDR1 MGHDK, CDR2 SYGVNS. This CDR3 is 14 amino acids long. The CDR3 sequence is CASSEGTGSYEQYF. In DNA form, the CDR3 reads TGTGCCAGCAGTGAAGGGACAGGGTCCTACGAGCAGTACTTC.

Remarks on this clonotype: A read error may be the cause here, since a much bigger clone is one base away. The chain uses TRBV6-6 and TRBJ1-5, with 7 bases identical to TRBD1. Germline loops: CDR1 MNHNY, CDR2 SVGAGI (reference sequence). CDR3 size: 13 residues. Trimming cost V 11 bases and J 0 bases; bases outside gene matches: 4. The CDR3 region is CAGGTVSNQPQHF. The CDR3, as DNA: TGTGCCGGCGGGACAGTTAGCAATCAGCCCCAGCATTTT.

Worth noting for this clonotype: The conserved phenylalanine or tryptophan normally closing the CDR3 is absent here, so this likely arose from a read error. The genes are TRBV30 and TRBJ2-7; D gene unclear. The CDR3 covers 12 residues. Looked up from germline, CDR1 is GTSNPN and CDR2 is SVGIG (reference sequence). Trimming removed 0 bases at V and 7 bases at J, with 10 bases between. The CDR3: CAWSVQGWEQYS. CDR3 nucleotide sequence: TGTGCCTGGAGTGTTCAAGGTTGGGAGCAGTACTCC.

This clonotype was seen ten or more times. The chain carries TRBV7-9 and TRBJ2-7, with D possibly being TRBD1 or TRBD2 (5 bases each). The V end lost 4 bases, the J end lost 3 bases, and 13 bases lay between the germline ends. The CDR3 is made up of 14 amino acids. Looked up from germline, CDR1 is SEHNR and CDR2 is FQNEAQ (reference sequence). CDR3 residues: CASSSPGRSYEQYF. The CDR3 DNA follows: TGTGCCAGCAGCTCGCCGGGACGTAGCTACGAGCAGTACTTC.

This clonotype was seen a handful of times. The junction departs from germline at one end; a sequencing error may be responsible. This chain uses TRBV28 with TRBJ1-4; D possibly corresponds to TRBD1 (5 bases). Germline-derived CDR1 and CDR2 are MDHEN and SYDVKM. The CDR3 has 14 amino acids. The chain's CDR3 is CASSAGLKNGKLFF. In nucleotides, the CDR3 is TGTGCCAGCAGTGCGGGACTGAAGAATGGAAAACTGTTTTTT.

This clonotype was detected only a few times. This chain uses TRBV12-3 or TRBV12-4 with TRBJ2-3; D is unclear. This CDR3 has 14 residues. Trimming cost V 3 bases and J 0 bases, with 7 bases left between them. The CDR3 DNA is TGTGCCAGCAGTTTTAGCAGAAGCACAGATACGCAGTATTTT. It encodes CASSFSRSTDTQYF.

This clonotype was observed at least ten times. This chain uses TRBV28 with TRBJ2-3, with 8 bases fitting TRBD2. The ends lost 3 bases at V and 2 bases at J; junction bases unmatched: 4. Germline V gene data show CDR1 as MDHEN and CDR2 as SYDVKM. This CDR3 contains 15 residues. This chain's CDR3 is CASSFTGLATDTQYF. The CDR3, as DNA: TGTGCCAGCAGTTTTACCGGACTAGCCACAGATACGCAGTATTTT.

This clonotype was observed many times. The V call is TRBV30, the J call TRBJ2-5; weak D call: TRBD1 (6 bases). Germline CDR1 GTSNPN, CDR2 SVGIG (reference sequence). V was clipped by 5 bases and J by 0 bases, with 10 bases between them. This CDR3 has 13 amino acids. This CDR3 is CAWARDNQETQYF. CDR3 DNA: TGTGCCTGGGCTAGGGACAACCAAGAGACCCAGTACTTC.

This clonotype was seen ten or more times. The CDR3 loop is CASRAGYGREAFF. CDR3 coding DNA: TGTGCCAGCAGAGCTGGTTACGGGAGGGAAGCTTTCTTT. The genes are TRBV27 and TRBJ1-1; no clear D gene. The germline V gene encodes CDR1 MNHEY and CDR2 SMNVEV (reference sequence). Deletions cut 6 bases from V and 8 bases from J, with 16 bases between. The CDR3 is 13 amino acids.

With respect to this clonotype: A read error may be the cause here, since a much bigger clone is one base away. The chain couples TRBV29-1 to TRBJ1-1; a weak D match, TRBD1 (5 bases). Looked up from germline, CDR1 is SQVTM and CDR2 is ANQGSEA. This CDR3 comprises 13 residues. The germline V and J ends were trimmed by 3 bases and 4 bases, with 12 bases remaining between them. DNA for the CDR3: TGCAGCGTTGATGGGGGATCGAGCACTGAAGCTTTCTTT. It translates to CSVDGGSSTEAFF.

Ten or more counts support this clonotype. The chain carries TRBV5-1 and TRBJ2-7; D remains unclear. The germline gives CDR1 SGHRS, CDR2 YFSETQ. Trimming removed 2 bases at V and 2 bases at J, with 5 bases between. There are 12 residues in the CDR3. CDR3 sequence reads: CASSFDTYEQYF. In DNA, the CDR3 is TGCGCCAGCAGCTTCGACACCTACGAGCAGTACTTC.